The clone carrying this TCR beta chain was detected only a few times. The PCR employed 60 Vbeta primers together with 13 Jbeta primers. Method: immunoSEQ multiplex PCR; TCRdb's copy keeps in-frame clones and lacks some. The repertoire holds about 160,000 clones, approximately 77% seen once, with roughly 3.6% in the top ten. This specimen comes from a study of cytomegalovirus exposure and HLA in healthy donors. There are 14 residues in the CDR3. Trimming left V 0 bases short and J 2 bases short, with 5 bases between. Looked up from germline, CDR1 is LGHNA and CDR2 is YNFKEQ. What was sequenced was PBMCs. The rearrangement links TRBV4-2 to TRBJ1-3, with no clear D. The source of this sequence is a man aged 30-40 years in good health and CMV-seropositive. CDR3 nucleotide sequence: TGTGCCAGCAGCCAAGAAAACACTGGAAACACCATATATTTT. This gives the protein CASSQENTGNTIYF.